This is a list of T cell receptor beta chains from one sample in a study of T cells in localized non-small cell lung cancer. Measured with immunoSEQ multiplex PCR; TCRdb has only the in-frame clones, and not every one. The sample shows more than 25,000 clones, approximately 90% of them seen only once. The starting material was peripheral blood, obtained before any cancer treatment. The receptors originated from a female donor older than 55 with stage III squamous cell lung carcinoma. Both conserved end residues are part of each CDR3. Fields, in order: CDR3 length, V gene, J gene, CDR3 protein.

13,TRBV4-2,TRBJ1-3,CASSQDADRAIYF
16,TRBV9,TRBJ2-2,CASTLSGGAVPGELFF
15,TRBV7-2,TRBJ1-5,CASSLEGQGYQPQHF
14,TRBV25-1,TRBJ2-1,CASSEWGSYNEQFF
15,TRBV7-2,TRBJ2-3,CASSFRLAGTDTQYF
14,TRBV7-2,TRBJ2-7,CASSLGGGPYEQYF
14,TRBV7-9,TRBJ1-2,CASSKQQGAGGYTF
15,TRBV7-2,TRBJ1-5,CASSLAAGFRQPQHF
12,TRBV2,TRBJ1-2,CASRDYLSGYTF
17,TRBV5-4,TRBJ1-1,CASSLIGRGQENTEAFF
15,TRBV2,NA,CASNGGRVPSYEQYF
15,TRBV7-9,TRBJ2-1,CASSLFASSYNEQFF
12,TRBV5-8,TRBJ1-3,CASSLGRLTIYF
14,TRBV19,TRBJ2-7,CASSMVGTLVEQYF
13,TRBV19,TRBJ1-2,CASSVTVNYGYTF
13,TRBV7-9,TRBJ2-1,CASSLGLAGVQFF
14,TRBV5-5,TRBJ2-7,CASRLGQGAGEQYF
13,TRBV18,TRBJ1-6,CASSPSGNSPLHF
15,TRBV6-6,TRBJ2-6,CASWDRGAGANVLTF
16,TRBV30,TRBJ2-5,CAWSFGTSGYQETQYF
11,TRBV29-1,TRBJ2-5,CSVLDAETQYF
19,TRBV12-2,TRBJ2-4,CASRLPSFDRSKELNIQYF
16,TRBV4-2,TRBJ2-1,CASSQAERGNYNEQFF
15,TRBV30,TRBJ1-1,CAWMKKGAANTEAFF
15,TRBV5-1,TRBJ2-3,CASRPGGPGVDTQYF
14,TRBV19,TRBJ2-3,CASSTGPSTDTQYF
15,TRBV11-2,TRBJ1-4,CASSSPGGSHEKLFF
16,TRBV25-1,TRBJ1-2,CASSEAETGVIYGYTF